This T cell receptor beta chain was sequenced in a study of T cell repertoires in cytomegalovirus infection. Findings of the study overall: HLA-C-restricted CMV clonotypes gave the most frequent clonotype in two of eight donors.

Turning to this clonotype: Its antigen is unidentified.

From germline, CDR1 is MDHEN and CDR2 SYDVKM. This CDR3 region has 16 residues. V was shortened by 4 bases and J by 0 bases, with 16 bases between the two germline ends. TCRdb redid the calling of the reads with MiXCR, one entry per CDR3 protein. The table lists more than 85,000 distinct CDR3 sequences, more than 20% of them singletons. The receptor's source is a human donor in good health (CMV status not recorded). Some clones in this sample may be carry-over from other donors' samples. Material for sequencing was CD8+ T cells from PBMCs. The V call is TRBV28, the J call TRBJ2-7, with D maybe TRBD1 (6 bases). The CDR3 region has the DNA TGTGCCAGCAGTTCACCCCGGGACATAAGCTCCTACGAGCAGTACTTC. It is translated as CASSSPRDISSYEQYF.